These 3 T cell receptor beta chains share one sample of origin, sequenced in a study of T cells after yellow fever vaccination. One entry per CDR3 protein, called by TCRdb with MiXCR from the 5' RACE reads. The data hold about 350,000 distinct CDR3 sequences, with around 8.1% observed a single time. The sample in question was PBMCs, obtained roughly 46 days after the first yellow fever vaccination. These receptors all come from a man younger than 35 who received the YFV17D yellow fever vaccine.

This clonotype has more than one count but fewer than ten. The rearrangement links TRBV5-6 to TRBJ2-4; D remains unclear. Germline V gene lookup returns CDR1 SGHDT and CDR2 YYEEEE. V was pared by 2 bases and J by 0 bases, with 9 bases between. This CDR3 has 15 amino acids. Here the CDR3 reads CASSFGISAKNIQYF. For the CDR3, the DNA is TGTGCCAGCAGCTTCGGAATATCAGCCAAAAACATTCAGTACTTC.

This clonotype came up a few times. The genes are TRBV29-1 and TRBJ1-1; D possibly corresponds to TRBD1 (5 bases). CDR1 is SQVTM and CDR2 is ANQGSEA in the germline V gene. Trimming stripped 0 bases from V and 4 bases from J, with 21 bases between. The CDR3 covers 17 residues. CDR3 in DNA: TGCAGCGTTGAAGATAATGGTAGCGCAGGGTGGGGCACTGAAGCTTTCTTT. Its protein is CSVEDNGSAGWGTEAFF.

This clonotype was seen only a few times. The V call is TRBV7-9, the J call TRBJ1-2; D uncertain. CDR1 and CDR2 (germline): SEHNR, FQNEAQ (reference sequence). V was pared by 0 bases and J by 3 bases, with 17 bases between. CDR3 size: 17 residues. The CDR3, as DNA: TGTGCCAGCAGCTTAGCGCTCACCGCCGACCGAGACTATGGCTACACCTTC. As protein: CASSLALTADRDYGYTF.